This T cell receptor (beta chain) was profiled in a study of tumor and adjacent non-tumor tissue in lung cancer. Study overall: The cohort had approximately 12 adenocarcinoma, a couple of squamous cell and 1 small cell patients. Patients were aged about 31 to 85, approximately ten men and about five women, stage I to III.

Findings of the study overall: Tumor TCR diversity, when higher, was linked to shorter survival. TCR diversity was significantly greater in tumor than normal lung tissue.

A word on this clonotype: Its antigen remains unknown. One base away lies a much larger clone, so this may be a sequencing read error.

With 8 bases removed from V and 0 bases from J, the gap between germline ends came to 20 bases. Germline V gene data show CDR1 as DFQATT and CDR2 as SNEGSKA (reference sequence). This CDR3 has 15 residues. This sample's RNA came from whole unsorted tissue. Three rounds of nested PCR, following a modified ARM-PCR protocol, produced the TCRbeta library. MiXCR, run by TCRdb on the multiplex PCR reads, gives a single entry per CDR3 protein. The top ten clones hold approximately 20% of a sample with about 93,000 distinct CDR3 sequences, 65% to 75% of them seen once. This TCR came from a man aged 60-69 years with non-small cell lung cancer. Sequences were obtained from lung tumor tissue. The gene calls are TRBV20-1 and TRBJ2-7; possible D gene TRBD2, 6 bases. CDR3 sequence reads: CSTTSFTGSSYEQYF. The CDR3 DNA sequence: TGCAGTACTACCAGTTTTACCGGGAGCTCCTACGAGCAGTACTTC.